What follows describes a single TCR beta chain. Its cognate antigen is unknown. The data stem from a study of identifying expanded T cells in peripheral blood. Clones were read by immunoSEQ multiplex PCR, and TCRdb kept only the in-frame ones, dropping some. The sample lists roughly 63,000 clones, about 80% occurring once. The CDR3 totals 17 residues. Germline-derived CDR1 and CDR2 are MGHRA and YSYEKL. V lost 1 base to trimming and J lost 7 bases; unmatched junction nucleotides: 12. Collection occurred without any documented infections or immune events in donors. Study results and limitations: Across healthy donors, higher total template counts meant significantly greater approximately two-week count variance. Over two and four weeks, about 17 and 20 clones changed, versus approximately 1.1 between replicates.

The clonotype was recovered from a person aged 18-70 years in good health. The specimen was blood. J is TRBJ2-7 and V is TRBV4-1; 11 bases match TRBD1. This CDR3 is CASSQVPGTGGIYEQYF. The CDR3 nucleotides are TGCGCCAGCAGCCAAGTCCCCGGGACAGGGGGTATCTATGAGCAGTACTTC.